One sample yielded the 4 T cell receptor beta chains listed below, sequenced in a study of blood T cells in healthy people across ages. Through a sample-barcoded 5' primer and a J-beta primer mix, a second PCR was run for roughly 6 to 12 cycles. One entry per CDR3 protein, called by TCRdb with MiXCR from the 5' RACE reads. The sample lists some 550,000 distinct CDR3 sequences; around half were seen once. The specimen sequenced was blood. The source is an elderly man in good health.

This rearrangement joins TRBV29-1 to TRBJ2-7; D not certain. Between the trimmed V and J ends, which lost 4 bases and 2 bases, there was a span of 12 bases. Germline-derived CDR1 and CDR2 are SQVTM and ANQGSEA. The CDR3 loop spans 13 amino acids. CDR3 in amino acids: CSVALQPTYEQYF. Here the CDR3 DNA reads TGCAGCGTTGCGCTACAGCCGACCTACGAGCAGTACTTC.

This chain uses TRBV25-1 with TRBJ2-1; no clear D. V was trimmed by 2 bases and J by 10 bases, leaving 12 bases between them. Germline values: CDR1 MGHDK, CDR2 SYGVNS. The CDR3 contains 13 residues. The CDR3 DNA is TGTGCCAGCAGTGAACTCTCCGGTGGGGAGCAGTTCTTC. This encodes CASSELSGGEQFF.

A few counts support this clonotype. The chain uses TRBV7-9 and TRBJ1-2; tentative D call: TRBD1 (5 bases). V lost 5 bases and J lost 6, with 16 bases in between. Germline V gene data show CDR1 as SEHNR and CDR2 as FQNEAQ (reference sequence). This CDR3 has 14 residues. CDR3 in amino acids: CASSPVGRRHGYTF. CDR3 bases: TGTGCCAGCAGCCCTGTGGGGCGTAGGCATGGCTACACCTTC.

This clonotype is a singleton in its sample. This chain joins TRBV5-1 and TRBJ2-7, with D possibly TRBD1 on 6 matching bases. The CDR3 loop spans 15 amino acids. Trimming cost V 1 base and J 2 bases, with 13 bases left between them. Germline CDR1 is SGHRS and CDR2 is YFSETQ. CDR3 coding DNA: TGCGCCAGCAGCTTGACACAGGGAAGAGCCTACGAGCAGTACTTC. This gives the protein CASSLTQGRAYEQYF.